A selection of T cell receptor beta chains follows, all from one sample in a study of identical twins' blood T cells. One entry per CDR3 protein, called by TCRdb with MiXCR from the 5' RACE reads. Seen here are fewer than 450,000 distinct CDR3 sequences, roughly 27% observed once, and the top ten hold about 6%. Sequencing was done on a sample of PBMCs. The source is a woman between 18 and 55 years old in good health. CDR3s include the opening cysteine and the closing phenylalanine or tryptophan. Fields, in order: clone size, J gene, V gene, D gene, CDR3 DNA, CDR3 protein. The D gene is left open where the match is weak. A row's size may be missing; if present it is once, few, many or a size class.

few,TRBJ1-2,TRBV9,-,TGTGCCAGCAACGACGGGTGGTACTATGGCTACACCTTC,CASNDGWYYGYTF
few,TRBJ2-5,TRBV20-1,-,TGCAGTGCTCTAGGAAGGGGAGAGACCCAGTACTTC,CSALGRGETQYF
-,TRBJ1-5,TRBV20-1,-,TGCAGTGCCTCAACAGGATACCGAATGCCCCGGCATTTT,CSASTGYRMPRHF
-,TRBJ1-1,TRBV5-1,-,TGCGCCAGCAGCTTGGTTATCGGGGCGTACACTGAAGCTTTCTTT,CASSLVIGAYTEAFF
many,TRBJ1-5,TRBV12-3/TRBV12-4,-,TGTGCCAGCAGTTTCGACGGGTTAGATCAGCCCCAGCATTTT,CASSFDGLDQPQHF
once,TRBJ2-5,TRBV29-1,-,TGCAGCGTTGAACCTAAGGCGAGGGAGACCCAGTACTTC,CSVEPKARETQYF
-,TRBJ1-1,TRBV6-1,-,TGTGCCAGCAATTGGGGAGTCTTGAACACTGAAGCTTTCTTT,CASNWGVLNTEAFF
-,TRBJ1-1,TRBV29-1,-,TGCAGCGTTGAAGATATGGGGGGCGCGGACACTGAAGCTTTCTTT,CSVEDMGGADTEAFF
-,TRBJ1-5,TRBV20-1,-,TGCTGTGCTGTGAGGGTGTCAGGTCAGCCCCAGCATTTT,CCAVRVSGQPQHF
-,TRBJ2-3,TRBV18,-,TGTGCCAGCTCACCTCCCTTAGCGGATACGCAGTATTTT,CASSPPLADTQYF
few,TRBJ1-4,TRBV7-9,-,TGTGCCAGCAGCCCTTCCGGGGAAAAACTGTTTTTT,CASSPSGEKLFF
many,TRBJ1-2,TRBV29-1,TRBD1,TGCAGCGTTGGGCGGGACAGCTATAACTATGGCTACACCTTC,CSVGRDSYNYGYTF
many,TRBJ2-2,TRBV14,-,TGTGCCAGCAGCCAAGAGGGAAGGTTGTGGACCGGGGAGCTGTTTTTT,CASSQEGRLWTGELFF
-,TRBJ1-2,TRBV3-1,-,TGTGCCAGCAGTCCACAGCCGACCTTTACTAGCTACACCTTC,CASSPQPTFTSYTF
many,TRBJ1-1,TRBV20-1,-,TGCAGTGCTTGCGAGACCGGCACTGAAGCTTTCTTT,CSACETGTEAFF
-,TRBJ2-7,TRBV5-1,-,TGCGCCAGCAGCTTGCTGACTAGTTTGGACGAGCAGTACTTC,CASSLLTSLDEQYF
-,TRBJ2-1,TRBV7-8,-,TGTGCCAGCAGCCCCTTCGGGACAACTAACAATGAGCAGTTCTTC,CASSPFGTTNNEQFF
few,TRBJ1-1,TRBV14,-,TGTGCCAGCAGCGGACAGAAGAACACTGAAGCTTTCTTT,CASSGQKNTEAFF
many,TRBJ2-5,TRBV25-1,-,TGTGCCAGCAGTAAATCCGGACCGGGGGTGGAGACCCAGTACTTC,CASSKSGPGVETQYF
many,TRBJ1-2,TRBV5-1,TRBD1,TGCGCCAGCGGGTTGGACAGGGGAAACTATGGCTACACCTTC,CASGLDRGNYGYTF
-,TRBJ1-1,TRBV5-5,TRBD1,TGTGCCAGCAGCCGTGGACAGGACACTGAAACTTTCTTT,CASSRGQDTETFF
-,TRBJ1-5,TRBV5-6,TRBD1,TGTGCCAGCAGCTCCGGGACAGGGGTTCAGCCCCAGCATTTT,CASSSGTGVQPQHF
-,TRBJ1-5,TRBV27,-,TGTGCCAGCCGACAGAGCAATCAGCCCCAGCATTTT,CASRQSNQPQHF
-,TRBJ2-1,TRBV6-2/TRBV6-3,TRBD2,TGTGCCAGCAGTTCCGTCGAGACTAGCGGGAACAATGAGCAGTTCTTC,CASSSVETSGNNEQFF
-,TRBJ2-7,TRBV5-1,-,TGCGCCAGCAGCTTGTTCGGGACCGGCGAGCAGTACTTC,CASSLFGTGEQYF
few,TRBJ2-7,TRBV20-1,TRBD1,TGCAGTGCCGAAGGACAGGGTCAGAACGAGCAGTACTTC,CSAEGQGQNEQYF
-,TRBJ2-4,TRBV7-9,-,TGTGCCAGCAGCTACCGGGATAACATTCAGTACTTC,CASSYRDNIQYF
-,TRBJ1-5,TRBV11-2,-,TGTGCCAGCAGCTTAACCGGGGGCGGGCAGCCCCAGCATTTT,CASSLTGGGQPQHF
-,TRBJ1-2,TRBV6-2/TRBV6-3,-,TGTGCCAGCGGGAGGTCTCGCTATGGCTACACCTTC,CASGRSRYGYTF
many,TRBJ1-1,TRBV20-1,-,TGCAGTGCTAGAGAGGGGAACACTGAAGCTTTCTTT,CSAREGNTEAFF
-,TRBJ2-7,TRBV6-6,-,TGTGCCAGCAGCCAGGGTGTCCCTCTCGAGCAGTACTTC,CASSQGVPLEQYF
many,TRBJ2-3,TRBV29-1,-,TGCAGCGTTGCGAGGGGGTGGGCAGATACGCAGTATTTT,CSVARGWADTQYF
-,TRBJ2-1,TRBV5-1,TRBD2,TGCGCCAGCAGCTTGGAGAAGCTAGCGGGAACGGAGGAGCAGTTCTTC,CASSLEKLAGTEEQFF
-,TRBJ1-4,TRBV9,-,TGTGCCAGCAGCCCCCTTAGCGTGGTGGCTAATGAAAAACTGTTTTTT,CASSPLSVVANEKLFF
-,TRBJ2-1,TRBV29-1,-,TGCAGCGTTGGCGGAAGCTCCTACAATGAGCAGTTCTTC,CSVGGSSYNEQFF
-,TRBJ2-1,TRBV20-1,-,TGCAGTGCTAGCTTAGGGAACTCCTACAATGAGCAGTTCTTC,CSASLGNSYNEQFF
-,TRBJ1-3,TRBV3-1,TRBD1,TGTGCCAGCAGCCTACGACCGGGACAGTCTGGAAACACCATATATTTT,CASSLRPGQSGNTIYF
-,TRBJ2-3,TRBV12-3/TRBV12-4,TRBD2,TGTGCCAGCAGTTTGACTAGCGGACCCACAGATACGCAGTATTTT,CASSLTSGPTDTQYF
-,TRBJ1-2,TRBV20-1,-,TGCAGTGCCCCCACAAGGGGCGACTATGGCTACACCTTC,CSAPTRGDYGYTF
-,TRBJ1-5,TRBV6-2/TRBV6-3,-,TGTGCCAGCATCCTATCGAGGGCCCAGCATTTT,CASILSRAQHF
many,TRBJ1-5,TRBV20-1,-,TGCAGTGCCCCAGTTAGAGGTCAGCCCCAGCATTTT,CSAPVRGQPQHF
-,TRBJ1-2,TRBV6-6,-,TGTGCCAGCACCAGGACGGTAACAAGACCAACTAACTATGGCTACACCTTC,CASTRTVTRPTNYGYTF
few,TRBJ2-7,TRBV11-2,-,TGTGCCAGCAGCTATACAGGGTCGGCTAGCCAGTACTTC,CASSYTGSASQYF
few,TRBJ1-5,TRBV27,-,TGTGCCAGCAGTGTCTCACGTGCTCGGCCCCAGCATTTT,CASSVSRARPQHF
-,TRBJ1-3,TRBV5-1,-,TGCGCCAGCAGCTGGAAGACTGGCTACACCATATATTTT,CASSWKTGYTIYF
-,TRBJ2-4,TRBV6-5,-,TGTGCCAGCAGTTACAATACCGGTCTAGCCAAAAACATTCAGTACTTC,CASSYNTGLAKNIQYF